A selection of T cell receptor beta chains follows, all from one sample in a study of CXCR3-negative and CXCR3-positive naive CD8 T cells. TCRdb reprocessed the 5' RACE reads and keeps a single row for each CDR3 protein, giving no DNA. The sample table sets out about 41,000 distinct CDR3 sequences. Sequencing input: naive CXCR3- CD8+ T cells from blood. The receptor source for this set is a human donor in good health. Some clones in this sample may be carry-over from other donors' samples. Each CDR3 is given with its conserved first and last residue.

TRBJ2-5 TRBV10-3 CATNGQGQETQYF
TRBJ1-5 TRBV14 CASSHDIGWVIGQGNQPQHF
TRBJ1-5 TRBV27 CASSSTVYSNQPQHF
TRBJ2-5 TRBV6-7 CASSYTPGKQETQYF
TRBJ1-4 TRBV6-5 CASSYSTTGHIGEKLFF
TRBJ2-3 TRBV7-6 CASSSEARRADTQYF
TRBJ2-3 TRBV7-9 CASSGRQATSTDTQYF
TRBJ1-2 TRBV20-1 CSARPRSGYTF
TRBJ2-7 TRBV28 CASSSRTSGGPAYEQYF
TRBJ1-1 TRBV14 CASSHLSNTEAFF
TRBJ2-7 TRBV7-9 CASSPGQYEQYF
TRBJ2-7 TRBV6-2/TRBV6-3 CASSYSRTSAYEQYF
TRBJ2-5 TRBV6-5 CASSSPSERGAYQETQYF
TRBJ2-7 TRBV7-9 CASSLTGTVYEQYF